This is a list of T cell receptor beta chains from one sample in a study of cytomegalovirus exposure and HLA in healthy donors. Assay: immunoSEQ multiplex PCR; the TCRdb copy retains only in-frame clones and omits some. This sample has 130,000 to 150,000 clones, with roughly 77% found just once. Sequences were obtained from PBMCs. All receptors come from a female donor in good health and CMV-seronegative. CDR3s include the opening cysteine and the closing phenylalanine or tryptophan. D genes are given only for firm matches. Rows give clone size only sometimes, using once, few, many, or a class for an expanded clone.

D: TRBD2; size: -; V: TRBV7-7; J: TRBJ2-1; CDR3: CASSRTSGSYNEQFF; DNA: TGTGCTAGCAGCAGGACTAGCGGGAGCTACAATGAGCAGTTCTTC
D: -; size: -; V: TRBV25-1; J: TRBJ1-4; CDR3: CASSATRRGEKLFF; DNA: TGTGCCAGCAGTGCCACCAGGAGGGGTGAAAAACTGTTTTTT
D: TRBD2; size: -; V: TRBV5-6; J: TRBJ2-3; CDR3: CASSLAAGGQADTQYF; DNA: TGTGCCAGCAGCTTGGCAGCGGGAGGACAAGCAGATACGCAGTATTTT
D: TRBD2; size: -; V: TRBV7-2; J: TRBJ2-3; CDR3: CASSLDAASGRAADTQYF; DNA: TGTGCCAGCAGCTTAGATGCGGCTAGCGGGAGGGCGGCAGATACGCAGTATTTT
D: -; size: few; V: TRBV6-1; J: TRBJ2-5; CDR3: CASSYSETQYF; DNA: TGTGCCAGCAGTTACAGTGAGACCCAGTACTTC
D: TRBD1; size: few; V: TRBV5-4; J: TRBJ1-2; CDR3: CASSLGQGTNYGYTF; DNA: TGTGCCAGCAGCTTAGGACAGGGGACTAACTATGGCTACACCTTC
D: TRBD2; size: -; V: TRBV6-1; J: TRBJ2-5; CDR3: CASSVLAGGREQYF; DNA: TGTGCCAGCAGTGTGCTAGCGGGGGGGCGTGAGCAGTACTTC
D: -; size: -; V: TRBV4-1; J: TRBJ1-1; CDR3: CASSPFTGNTEAFF; DNA: TGCGCCAGCAGCCCTTTTACAGGGAACACTGAAGCTTTCTTT
D: TRBD1; size: -; V: TRBV13; J: TRBJ2-7; CDR3: CASSQNEGASRYEQYF; DNA: TGTGCCAGCAGCCAAAACGAGGGGGCGTCAAGGTACGAGCAGTACTTC